This T cell receptor (beta chain) derives from a study of T cells in localized non-small cell lung cancer. Study conclusions and caveats: Clonality peaked in uninvolved adjacent lung rather than tumor. Median detection of top 100 tumor clones in adjacent lung was 57 clones. Prolonged overall survival went with higher T cell density in the blood. Because only a single region of the tumor was sequenced, heterogeneity remains possible.

Note on this clone: What it recognizes is unknown.

Measured with immunoSEQ multiplex PCR; TCRdb has only the in-frame clones, and not every one. The profile shows tens of thousands of clones, 70% to 90% of them singletons. The CDR3 length is 16 residues. V lost 2 bases, J lost 5 bases, and 17 bases lay in between. CDR1 is SNHLY, CDR2 FYNNEI, per germline. Here the sequenced sample was PBMCs, taken before any cancer treatment. This sequence originates from a man aged 35 to 70 with stage II lung adenocarcinoma. V is TRBV2 and J is TRBJ2-3, with D perhaps matching TRBD1 or TRBD2 (5 bases each). CDR3 coding DNA: TGTGCCAGCAGTGAATCCGAGGGATATCAGGGAGATACGCAGTATTTT. Translated: CASSESEGYQGDTQYF.